This TCR beta chain was sequenced for a study of OX40 agonist ivuxolimab in advanced cancers. Regarding the research as a whole: The costimulatory receptor OX40 (CD134) was targeted by ivuxolimab, a fully human IgG2 agonistic monoclonal antibody. Intravenous ivuxolimab was administered to patients every 2 weeks at six dose levels: 0.01, 0.1, 0.3, 1.5, 3 and 10 mg/kg. Of the roughly 51 patients in dose escalation, 19 had hepatocellular carcinoma, roughly 15 had melanoma, 9 had renal cell carcinoma and 9 had head and neck cancer. In the dose-escalation cohort, 82.7% of patients were male, and the mean age was about 55 years, with a range of roughly 23 to 85. Patients were allowed to have had prior anti-PD-1, anti-PD-L1 or anti-CTLA-4 therapy, and approximately 37% of the dose-escalation patients had been treated with checkpoint inhibitors. Partial responses occurred in three dose-escalation patients, of whom one had hepatocellular carcinoma and two had cutaneous melanoma. The point of sequencing TCRbeta in the periphery was to test whether ivuxolimab changed TCR sequence diversity and drove clonal T-cell expansion. The monotherapy dose-escalation portion (N of about 52 patients) of the phase I ivuxolimab trial is reported in the paper.

What the study reported, not specific to this receptor: At doses of 0.1 to 3.0 mg/kg, clonal expansion of both CD4+ and CD8+ T cells in blood was seen between baseline and week 6. The antigen specificity of the clonally expanded peripheral T cells was not determined. In the 0.1-3.0 mg/kg groups, partial responders had among the lowest normalized peripheral clonal expansion, particularly in CD8+ T cells. After ivuxolimab, CD8+ T cells had more expanded clones than CD4+ T cells on average. Low levels of normalized T-cell clonal expansion were also seen in some patients who did not respond.

Genomic DNA was isolated from the sorted cells so that the TCRbeta CDR3 region could be sequenced. The immunoSEQ Assay was used for sequencing of TCRbeta CDR3 regions. TCRdb provides this immuneACCESS table in a form limited to in-frame rearrangements. Some clones are lacking; in checked studies, under half of them reflect an unresolved V gene, and why the rest are absent is not known. The sample table lists over 45,000 clones, about four fifths of them with a count of one. The ten most abundant clones make up about 4.8% of the sample. The trial excluded patients who had a history of autoimmune disease or were on systemic immunosuppression. Peripheral blood for TCR sequencing was collected from all dose cohorts at baseline, on cycle 4 day 1, and on cycle 7 day 1. The samples were drawn from a first-in-human, open-label, multicenter phase I dose-escalation trial of ivuxolimab. Adults with locally advanced or metastatic melanoma, renal cell carcinoma, hepatocellular carcinoma or head and neck squamous cell carcinoma were enrolled in the trial. Before TCR sequencing, CD4+ T cells and CD8+ T cells were sorted from peripheral blood as separate populations.

This clone came up a few times. Its specific antigen is unknown. No quality values exist for individual bases; no much larger clone is one base distant. V gives up 4 bases and J gives up 1 base, and the segment between their germline ends measures 5 bases. For CDR1 and CDR2, the germline V gene lists SGHRS and YFSETQ. From the cysteine through the phenylalanine, the CDR3 covers 13 amino acids. The DNA shown is the 39-base CDR3, in frame from base 1. The chain couples TRBV5-1 to TRBJ2-2; no D gene call is confident. The TCR sequence derives from an adult with an advanced solid tumor such as melanoma, head and neck, liver or kidney cancer. The sequencing here drew on CD4+ or CD8+ T cells sorted from blood, taken in a trial of the OX40 agonist ivuxolimab. The CDR3 amino acid sequence is: CASSNENTGELFF. Here is the DNA: TGCGCCAGCAGCAACGAGAACACCGGGGAGCTGTTTTTT.